This entry lists 2 T cell receptor beta chains sequenced from one sample in a study of T cells in women clearing cervical HPV infection. Produced via immunoSEQ multiplex PCR; TCRdb's table is partial and in-frame only. Seen in this sample are 30,000 to 35,000 clones; the ten most common clones hold more than 8%. Source material: blood buffy coat. Every receptor here comes from a woman aged 18 to 69 with a cervical HPV16 infection that either progressed to CIN3+ or cleared (not recorded which).

In the case of this clone: The CDR3 end lies 3 residues beyond the end of the read and is filled in from the germline J gene. This sequence joins TRBV20-1 and TRBJ1-5; the D gene is possibly TRBD1 (5 bases). The germline gives CDR1 DFQATT, CDR2 SNEGSKA (reference sequence). V lost 6 bases and J 0 bases, leaving 24 bases between the germline ends. The CDR3 loop spans 18 amino acids. The CDR3 sequence: CSAALLGAAKISNQPQHF. Incomplete CDR3 DNA: TGCAGTGCGGCTCTGCTTGGGGCCGCGAAGATTAGCAATCAGCCC.

Concerning this clone: The read ends 3 residues before the CDR3 terminus; that terminus is restored from the germline J gene. The rearrangement joins TRBV2 to TRBJ2-7; 11 nucleotides agree with TRBD1. The CDR3 runs 13 residues. The germline gives CDR1 SNHLY, CDR2 FYNNEI. Unmatched junction bases numbered 8, after V lost 10 bases and J lost 6 bases. This CDR3 is CATVDRGLSEQYF. The sequenced part of the CDR3 DNA is TGTGCCACAGTGGACAGGGGGCTCTCCGAG.